This TCR beta chain was recovered during a study of blood T cell repertoires in COVID-19. Study-level background: The United States, Italy and Spain supplied acute and convalescent COVID-19 samples. Nucleic acid was either cDNA or gDNA, and it came from T cells, B-cell-depleted T cells, or PBMCs.

The authors' processing: Using reference gene primer amplification, nucleated cell counts were estimated. The data were produced by immunoSEQ multiplex PCR, yet TCRdb's version contains in-frame clones alone and is incomplete. Clone size and the V and J calls come from that table; the DNA yielded D and trimming. The table has approximately 100,000 clones, approximately 85% seen once; the top ten hold 2% to 2.5%. Sequencing was carried out using peripheral blood. The receptor's source is a human donor in a cohort sampled during active COVID-19.

CDR3 amino acids: CASSPQGSGNTIYF. CDR3 DNA: TGTGCCAGTAGTCCGCAGGGCTCTGGAAACACCATATATTTT. This rearrangement joins TRBV19 to TRBJ1-3, with D perhaps matching TRBD1 (5 bases). V lost 5 bases to trimming and J lost 0 bases, with 8 bases between them. Germline-derived CDR1 and CDR2 are LNHDA and SQIVND (reference sequence). The CDR3 extends over 14 amino acids.